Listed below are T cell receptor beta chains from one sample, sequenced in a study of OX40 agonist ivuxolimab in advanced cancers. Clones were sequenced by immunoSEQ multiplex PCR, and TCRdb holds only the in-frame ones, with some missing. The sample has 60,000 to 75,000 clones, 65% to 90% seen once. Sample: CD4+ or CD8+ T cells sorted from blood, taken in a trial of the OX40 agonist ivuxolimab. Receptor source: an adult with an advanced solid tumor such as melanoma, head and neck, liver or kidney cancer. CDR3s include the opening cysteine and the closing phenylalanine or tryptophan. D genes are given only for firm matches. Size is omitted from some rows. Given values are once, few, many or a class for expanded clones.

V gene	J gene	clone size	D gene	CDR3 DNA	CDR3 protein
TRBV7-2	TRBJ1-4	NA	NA	TGTGCCAGCAGCTTAGATGGGACAAGTGAAAAACTGTTTTTT	CASSLDGTSEKLFF
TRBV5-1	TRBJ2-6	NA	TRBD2	TGCGCCAGCAGCTTGAGGACTAGCGGGGGGGTCCTGCCTGGGGCCAACGTCCTGACTTTC	CASSLRTSGGVLPGANVLTF
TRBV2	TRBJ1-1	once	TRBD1	TGTGCCAGCAGTGAAATAGGGGCCAGGGGGAGGGCTTTCTTT	CASSEIGARGRAFF
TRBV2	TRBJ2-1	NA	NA	TGTGCCAGCGCTGATGAAAAGGTACGGAACAATGAGCAGTTCTTC	CASADEKVRNNEQFF
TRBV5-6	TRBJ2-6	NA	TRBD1	TGTGCCAGCAGCTACAGGGGGTCTGGGGCCAACGTCCTGACTTTC	CASSYRGSGANVLTF
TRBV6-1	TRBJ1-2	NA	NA	TGTGCCAGCAGGTCGGGACTGCCCTATGGCTACACCTTC	CASRSGLPYGYTF
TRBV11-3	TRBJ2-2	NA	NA	TGTGCCAGCAGGGGCGAAGTCGGGGAGCTGTTTTTT	CASRGEVGELFF
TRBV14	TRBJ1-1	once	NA	TGTGCCAGCAGCCAAAGGACAGTCACTGAAGCTTTCTTT	CASSQRTVTEAFF
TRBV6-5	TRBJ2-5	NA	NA	TGTGCCAGCAAGCTCTCCCCAGCTTACCAAGAGACCCAGTACTTC	CASKLSPAYQETQYF
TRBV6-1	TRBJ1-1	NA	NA	TGTGCCAGCAGTGGTCCTCTGTCCTCCCCGGGGACTTTCTTT	CASSGPLSSPGTFF
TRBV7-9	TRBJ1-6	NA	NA	TGTGCCAGCAGCTTAGCAATCAATTCACCCCTCCACTTT	CASSLAINSPLHF
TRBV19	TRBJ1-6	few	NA	TGTGCCAGTACCGCCCGCCAGTCGAATTCACCCCTCCACTTT	CASTARQSNSPLHF
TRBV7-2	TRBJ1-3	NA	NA	TGTGCCAGCAGCTTATCTGGGGGGCTAGGAAACACCATATATTTT	CASSLSGGLGNTIYF
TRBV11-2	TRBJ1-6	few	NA	TGTGCCAGCAGCTTAGTGGCCCTTAATTCACCCCTCCACTTT	CASSLVALNSPLHF
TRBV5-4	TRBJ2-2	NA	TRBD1	TGTGCCAGCAGCTCCCCCCCGAGAGGGGGCGGCGGGGAGCTGTTTTTT	CASSSPPRGGGGELFF
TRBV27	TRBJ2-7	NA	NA	TGTGCCAGCAGGACCACGACTGGCTACGAGCAGTACTTC	CASRTTTGYEQYF
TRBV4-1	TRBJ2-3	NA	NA	TGCGCCAGCAGCCACCTAGAGACCAGCACAGATACGCAGTATTTT	CASSHLETSTDTQYF
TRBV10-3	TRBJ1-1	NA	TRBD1	TGTGCCATCAGTGAGTCGGGGAGACAGGGGGGACATGAAGCTTTCTTT	CAISESGRQGGHEAFF
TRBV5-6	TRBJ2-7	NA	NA	TGTGCCAGCAAGCCAAGGGGGTACAACGAGCAGTACTTC	CASKPRGYNEQYF
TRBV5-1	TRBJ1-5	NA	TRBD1	TGCGCCAGCAGTCCCGACAGGGGCGGCAATCAGCCCCAGCATTTT	CASSPDRGGNQPQHF
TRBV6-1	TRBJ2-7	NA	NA	TGTGCCAGCAGTGATTGGGGAGACGAGCAGTACTTC	CASSDWGDEQYF
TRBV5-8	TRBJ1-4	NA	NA	TGTGCCAGCAGCTCGGGGGCGCATTTGGTAGAAAAACTGTTTTTT	CASSSGAHLVEKLFF
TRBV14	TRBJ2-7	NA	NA	TGTGCCAGCAGCCAAGGGGGCTCTTACTCCTACGAGCAGTACTTC	CASSQGGSYSYEQYF
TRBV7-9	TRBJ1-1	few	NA	TGTGCCAGCAGCCGGGACATTACCACTGAAGCTTTCTTT	CASSRDITTEAFF